This TCR beta chain was identified in a study of OX40 agonist ivuxolimab in advanced cancers. In the study overall: Males comprised around four fifths of the group, whose mean age was about 61 years (range roughly 20 to 90). Study-wide results and limits: Clones of CD4+ and CD8+ blood T cells grew by week 6 at doses of 0.1 to 3.0 mg/kg.

Note on this clone: Its target is not known.

Between the trimmed V and J ends, which lost 4 bases and 9 bases, there was a span of 13 bases. The CDR3 consists of 13 residues. CDR1 and CDR2 from the germline V gene are KGHSH and LQKENI. Data came from immunoSEQ multiplex PCR; TCRdb stores just in-frame clones and leaves some out. The data hold roughly 80,000 clones, with 85% to 95% observed a single time. This sample comprised CD4+ or CD8+ T cells sorted from blood, obtained in a trial of the OX40 agonist ivuxolimab. This chain uses TRBV18 with TRBJ2-1; no clear D. The sequence was collected from an adult with an advanced solid tumor such as melanoma, head and neck, liver or kidney cancer. The CDR3 DNA is TGTGCCAGCTCACTTGGGCCCCCCGGTGAGCAGTTCTTC. Protein product: CASSLGPPGEQFF.